The clone carrying this T cell receptor beta chain has a handful of counts. Its antigen is currently unknown. The data belong to a study of neoadjuvant anti-PD-1 for oral cavity cancer. The overall study: Around day 43, patients without progression received a fourth nivolumab dose before surgery.

Notes on the study in general: After neoadjuvant nivolumab, PBMC T cell clonality was significantly higher in non-responders than responders.

Indicated time point: after neoadjuvant nivolumab, at surgical resection. Cohort: HPV-negative, locally advanced oral cavity squamous cell carcinoma patients. No culture or expansion preceded analysis of these blood cells. The assay was immunoSEQ multiplex PCR, and TCRdb's table has in-frame clones only and misses some. Among 73,000 or so clones listed, approximately 84% were seen once. This clonotype originated in a person between 40 and 85 years old with oral cavity squamous cell carcinoma. Here the sequenced sample was PBMCs, taken after nivolumab (anti-PD-1) treatment.

CDR3 sequence: CATTRGTAYLQFF. CDR3 sequence (DNA): TGTGCCACCACGAGGGGGACAGCCTACCTTCAGTTCTTC. The gene calls are TRBV19 and TRBJ2-1, with TRBD1 matching over 7 bases. Unmatched junction bases numbered 16, after V lost 10 bases and J lost 13 bases. The V gene's germline CDR1 is LNHDA and CDR2 SQIVND (reference sequence). The CDR3 runs to 13 residues.